This passage covers 7 T cell receptor beta chains from one sample sequenced in a study of beta chain features in type 1 diabetes. Of the isolated RNA, all was reverse transcribed, and so the sequenced material was expressed TCRB transcripts. Sequencing used immunoSEQ multiplex PCR; TCRdb keeps in-frame clones, though not all of them. The table lists about 370,000 clones, over 12% of them singletons, with about 0.019% in the top ten. Sequencing used naive CD4+ T cells from blood. Source of these receptors: a woman aged 18-29 years in good health.

The CDR3 loop reads CAWSRGGDTIYF. CDR3 nucleotides: TGTGCCTGGAGTCGGGGGGGTGACACCATATATTTT. The chain joins TRBV30 to TRBJ1-3, with TRBD1 as a possible D gene (5 bases). Germline loops: CDR1 GTSNPN, CDR2 SVGIG (reference sequence). V shed 2 bases and J shed 8 bases, with 10 bases lying between them. This CDR3 comprises 12 residues.

Comments on this clone: Sequence at one end of the junction differs from germline and may be a read error. The J gene is TRBJ2-5, the V gene TRBV28, with TRBD2 identical over 16 bases. Per the germline V gene, CDR1 is MDHEN and CDR2 is SYDVKM. This CDR3 spans 14 amino acids. CDR3 loop: CASSLGTSGRGTDF. The CDR3 DNA reads as TGTGCCAGCAGTCTAGGGACTAGCGGGAGGGGAACGGACTTC.

V and J are TRBV7-9 and TRBJ1-1; D possibly corresponds to TRBD1 (5 bases). V lost 4 bases to trimming and J lost 1 base, with 13 bases between them. The CDR3 has 15 amino acids. Per the germline V gene, CDR1 is SEHNR and CDR2 is FQNEAQ (reference sequence). As DNA, the CDR3 is TGTGCCAGCAGCTACCGGGACTTCCCGAACACTGAAGCTTTCTTT. Encoded protein: CASSYRDFPNTEAFF.

A remark on this clone: At one end, the junction sequence differs from germline, possibly due to a read error. This chain joins TRBV28 and TRBJ2-4, with a possible D match to TRBD1 (7 bases). This CDR3 region has 15 residues. The germline CDR1 and CDR2 sequences are MDHEN and SYDVKM. Here the CDR3 reads CASSLYRGGRNIQYF. The CDR3 bases are TGTGCCAGCAGCTTATACAGGGGAGGTCGAAACATTCAGTACTTC.

This clone has more than one count but fewer than ten. The chain is built from TRBV19 and TRBJ1-2; 8 bases match TRBD1. Germline CDR1 reads LNHDA; CDR2 reads SQIVND (reference sequence). Trimming took 5 bases from V and 6 from J; bases not matched to a gene: 23. The CDR3 length is 19 residues. DNA for the CDR3: TGTGCCAGTAGTCCCGGATCCCTCTCGGACAGGGTGAGCTTGGATGGCTACACCTTC. Protein: CASSPGSLSDRVSLDGYTF.

The chain is built from TRBV29-1 and TRBJ2-3; possible D gene TRBD1, 7 bases. Deletions cut 4 bases from V and 3 bases from J, with 20 bases between. This CDR3 has 16 residues. Looked up from germline, CDR1 is SQVTM and CDR2 is ANQGSEA. CDR3 loop: CSVAVPTGEVTDTQYF. The CDR3 DNA follows: TGCAGCGTTGCCGTACCCACAGGGGAGGTGACAGATACGCAGTATTTT.

The chain couples TRBV27 to TRBJ2-3; TRBD1 agrees at 9 bases. Germline V gene data show CDR1 as MNHEY and CDR2 as SMNVEV (reference sequence). The CDR3 length is 16 residues. With 5 bases clipped from V and 4 bases from J, the junction kept 10 bases outside the gene matches. The CDR3 DNA sequence: TGTGCCAGCAGTGTCCGGGACAGGGAGTCTGCAGATACGCAGTATTTT. Residues: CASSVRDRESADTQYF.